The next 14 T cell receptor beta chains were all read from a single sample in a study of blood T cell repertoires in COVID-19. TCRdb's table, derived via immunoSEQ multiplex PCR, lists solely in-frame clones and lacks some. The sample includes about 240,000 clones, approximately 87% of them seen just once. Sequencing input: peripheral blood. The receptors come from a man aged 55 to 70 with acute or convalescent COVID-19.

The CDR3 nucleotides are TGTGCCAGCAGCCCGACAGGGCTCTATGGCTACACCTTC. It encodes CASSPTGLYGYTF. This chain joins TRBV28 and TRBJ1-2, with 7 nucleotides matching TRBD1. V was clipped by 6 bases and J by 4 bases; unmatched bases: 5. CDR1 is MDHEN and CDR2 is SYDVKM in the germline V gene. The CDR3 sequence is 13 residues long.

The chain's CDR3 is CASRSSGANVLTF. The CDR3 nucleotides are TGCGCCAGCAGGAGTTCTGGGGCCAACGTCCTGACTTTC. The chain carries TRBV4-1 and TRBJ2-6; D gene uncertain. CDR1 and CDR2 (germline): MGHRA, YSYEKL. The CDR3 sequence is 13 residues long. Trimming left V 6 bases short and J 1 base short, with 4 bases between.

This clone was counted once. The chain employs TRBV6-6 and TRBJ1-6; TRBD1 aligns across 7 bases. Germline values: CDR1 MNHNY, CDR2 SVGAGI (reference sequence). This CDR3 has 14 residues. Unmatched junction bases numbered 2, after V lost 5 bases and J lost 4 bases. CDR3 in amino acids: CASSPQGYNSPLHF. The CDR3 DNA reads as TGTGCCAGCAGTCCACAGGGGTATAATTCACCCCTCCACTTT.

This chain joins TRBV11-2 and TRBJ2-2, with TRBD1 matching 8 bases. The trim removed 5 bases at V and 4 bases at J, leaving 9 bases unmatched. This CDR3 has 16 amino acids. Germline V gives CDR1 SGHAT, CDR2 FQNNGV. The CDR3 sequence is CASSRRQGPSTGELFF. The CDR3 DNA follows: TGTGCCAGCAGCCGTCGACAGGGGCCAAGCACCGGGGAGCTGTTTTTT.

V gene TRBV28 combines with J gene TRBJ1-5; a weak D match, TRBD1 (5 bases). Deletions cut 4 bases from V and 9 bases from J, with 22 bases between. Germline V gene sequence: CDR1 MDHEN, CDR2 SYDVKM. This CDR3 has 16 residues. The CDR3 nucleotides read TGTGCCAGCAGTTGGGGTACCGGGGGAGGGGAACGGCCCCAGCATTTT. It translates to CASSWGTGGGERPQHF.

This clone was detected only a few times. The genes are TRBV9 and TRBJ1-5, with TRBD1 matching 7 bases. Per germline, CDR1 SGDLS and CDR2 YYNGEE. This CDR3 has 14 amino acids. J lost 6 bases, V lost 0 bases, and 3 bases had no gene match. CDR3 in amino acids: CASSVGGGGQPQHF. In DNA form, the CDR3 reads TGTGCCAGCAGCGTAGGAGGGGGCGGTCAGCCCCAGCATTTT.

This sequence joins TRBV27 and TRBJ1-4; the D gene is possibly TRBD1 (5 bases). Trimming pared 4 bases from V and 0 bases from J, leaving 12 bases between. Germline V gene data show CDR1 as MNHEY and CDR2 as SMNVEV (reference sequence). The CDR3 is made up of 16 amino acids. CDR3 residues: CASSSGAGATNEKLFF. The CDR3 region has the DNA TGTGCCAGCAGTTCCGGGGCGGGGGCAACTAATGAAAAACTGTTTTTT.

The chain carries TRBV5-4 and TRBJ2-5; TRBD2 agrees at 7 bases. This CDR3 has 15 amino acids. V lost 2 bases to trimming and J lost 5 bases; unmatched junction nucleotides: 9. Per germline, CDR1 SGHNT and CDR2 YYREEE (reference sequence). CDR3 protein: CASSLGTGGWETQYF. The CDR3, as DNA: TGTGCCAGCAGCTTAGGAACGGGAGGATGGGAGACCCAGTACTTC.

The V gene is TRBV12-3 or TRBV12-4, the J gene TRBJ2-7; TRBD1 matches 7 bases. The CDR3 is 12 amino acids. V dropped 10 bases and J dropped 3; count of bases not matched to a gene: 6. The CDR3 region has the DNA TGTGCCACCTCCAGACAGGGCTACGAGCAGTACTTC. It specifies CATSRQGYEQYF.

There are a few counts of this clone. V and J are TRBV2 and TRBJ1-4, with TRBD1 matching over 8 bases. V shed 7 bases, J shed 7 bases, and the junction held 11 bases outside the gene matches. Germline-derived CDR1 and CDR2 are SNHLY and FYNNEI. The CDR3 spans 15 residues. The CDR3 loop is CASKGPDRGAEKLFF. The DNA of the CDR3 is TGTGCCAGCAAAGGCCCCGACAGGGGAGCTGAAAAACTGTTTTTT.

This clone was seen a handful of times. DNA of the CDR3: TGCGCCAGCAGCGCCCCCGGGACAGGGTTTGGAAACACCATATATTTT. Translated, it gives CASSAPGTGFGNTIYF. V usage is TRBV5-1 and J usage is TRBJ1-3, with 9 positions matching TRBD1. From germline, CDR1 is SGHRS and CDR2 YFSETQ. The CDR3 sequence is 16 residues long. J was trimmed by 3 bases and V by 4 bases; bases with no gene match: 8.

V usage is TRBV7-3 and J usage is TRBJ2-1; 7 nucleotides line up with TRBD2. In germline, CDR1 is SGHTA, CDR2 FQGTGA. There are 15 residues in the CDR3. The trim removed 2 bases at V and 3 bases at J, leaving 4 bases unmatched. CDR3 sequence (DNA): TGTGCCAGCAGCTTAGCCCGGGACTACTACAATGAGCAGTTCTTC. This encodes CASSLARDYYNEQFF.

This clone came up once. This chain connects TRBV2 to TRBJ1-6, with D uncertain. Per germline, CDR1 SNHLY and CDR2 FYNNEI. V was trimmed by 4 bases and J by 4 bases, leaving 8 bases between them. The CDR3 sequence is 14 residues long. This CDR3 reads CASSVQAYNSPLHF. DNA for the CDR3: TGTGCCAGCAGTGTCCAGGCTTATAATTCACCCCTCCACTTT.

This clone was seen once. The rearrangement links TRBV30 to TRBJ1-3; 7 bases align to TRBD1. The V segment lost 3 bases and the J segment 0 bases; nucleotides outside the gene matches: 8. Per germline, CDR1 GTSNPN and CDR2 SVGIG (reference sequence). This CDR3 has 16 amino acids. Here the CDR3 reads CAWSNGQANSGNTIYF. In DNA, the CDR3 is TGTGCCTGGAGCAATGGACAGGCGAACTCTGGAAACACCATATATTTT.